The 14 T cell receptor beta chains below all came from one sample that was sequenced in a study of CD8 T cells in Susac syndrome. Random hexamers were used to reverse transcribe the RNA input (about 0.5 to 1 ug). A single record per CDR3 protein comes from TCRdb applying MiXCR to the immunoSEQ multiplex PCR reads. The table records 330,000 or so distinct CDR3 sequences, roughly 85% of them present only once. Sample: CD8+ T cells from PBMCs. Receptors were obtained from a human donor with multiple sclerosis.

This chain uses TRBV4-3 with TRBJ2-7, with unresolved D. Germline V CDR1 and CDR2: LGHNA, YSLEER. The CDR3 is 15 amino acids. Trimming cost V 2 bases and J 5 bases, with 16 bases left between them. CDR3 sequence: CASSQSRWAKNEQYF. Here the CDR3 DNA reads TGCGCCAGCAGCCAATCCCGGTGGGCAAAAAACGAGCAGTACTTC.

This chain joins TRBV11-2 and TRBJ2-1, with D possibly being TRBD2 (7 bases). The CDR3 is made up of 14 amino acids. The V gene's germline CDR1 is SGHAT and CDR2 FQNNGV. The germline V and J ends were trimmed by 4 bases and 8 bases, with 15 bases remaining between them. The CDR3 protein is CASSSKGGRDEQFF. Written as DNA, the CDR3 is TGTGCCAGCAGCTCGAAGGGGGGGAGGGATGAGCAGTTCTTC. The full variable domain, completed using reference TRBV11-2 and TRBJ2-1, is EAGVAQSPRYKIIEKRQSVAFWCNPISGHATLYWYQQILGQGPKLLIQFQNNGVVDDSQLPKDRFSAERLKGVDSTLKIQPAKLEDSAVYLCASSSKGGRDEQFFGPGTRLTVL.

The rearrangement links TRBV27 to TRBJ2-1; D unresolved. The CDR3 runs to 13 residues. In germline, CDR1 is MNHEY, CDR2 SMNVEV (reference sequence). V was shortened by 7 bases and J by 4 bases, with 11 bases between the two germline ends. CDR3 DNA: TGTGCCAGCACCCAGGATCCGTACAATGAGCAGTTCTTC. It codes for CASTQDPYNEQFF.

The genes are TRBV5-4 and TRBJ1-5; D unresolved. The CDR3 length is 16 residues. Germline CDR1 and CDR2: SGHNT and YYREEE (reference sequence). V was trimmed by 4 bases and J by 0 bases, leaving 14 bases between them. This chain's CDR3 is CASSLDGGYSNQPQHF. The CDR3 DNA follows: TGTGCCAGCAGCCTGGATGGCGGTTATAGCAATCAGCCCCAGCATTTT.

The V call is TRBV27, the J call TRBJ2-3, with 10 bases matching TRBD2. With V trimmed by 7 bases and J by 0 bases, 4 bases remained unmatched. The germline V gene has CDR1 MNHEY and CDR2 SMNVEV (reference sequence). There are 15 residues in the CDR3. CDR3 DNA: TGTGCCAGCAATCAAGCGGGAGGGAGCACAGATACGCAGTATTTT. Translating it yields CASNQAGGSTDTQYF.

This clonotype was recorded once. This sequence joins TRBV20-1 and TRBJ2-1, with 7 bases fitting TRBD2. In germline, CDR1 is DFQATT, CDR2 SNEGSKA (reference sequence). The CDR3 totals 14 residues. CDR3 nucleotide sequence: TGCGGGGGGGTATTAGAAATGGCCCATAATGAGCAGTTCTTC. Protein sequence: CGGVLEMAHNEQFF.

This chain links TRBV29-1 with TRBJ2-1; D is unresolved. This CDR3 is built from 15 residues. Per germline, CDR1 SQVTM and CDR2 ANQGSEA. Trimming took 6 bases from V and 0 from J, leaving 15 bases between them. The CDR3 DNA reads as TGCAGCGTCCTCCCCCTCGAGAGCTCCTACAATGAGCAGTTCTTC. Translated: CSVLPLESSYNEQFF.

The chain joins TRBV12-3 or TRBV12-4 to TRBJ1-2, with D unclear. The CDR3 runs 12 residues. V was pared by 3 bases and J by 14 bases, with 16 bases between. The CDR3 DNA reads TGTGCCAGCAGTTTTTTGATGATTCAACGGACCTTC. Protein product: CASSFLMIQRTF.

This clonotype has more than one count but fewer than ten. The V gene is TRBV5-1, the J gene TRBJ2-3; D is possibly TRBD2 (6 bases). This CDR3 comprises 12 residues. Trimming left V 4 bases short and J 6 bases short, with 9 bases between. The germline CDR1 and CDR2 sequences are SGHRS and YFSETQ. CDR3 region: CASSLAGDTQYF. Written as DNA, the CDR3 is TGCGCCAGCAGCCTCGCGGGGGATACGCAGTATTTT.

The chain couples TRBV5-4 to TRBJ1-1; D remains unclear. V dropped 1 base and J dropped 0 bases, with 10 bases sitting between them. This CDR3 comprises 15 residues. From germline, CDR1 is SGHNT and CDR2 YYREEE (reference sequence). Here the CDR3 DNA reads TGTGCCAGCAGCTTGTCAGGTTGGATGAACACTGAAGCTTTCTTT. Its protein is CASSLSGWMNTEAFF. Drawing the rest from reference TRBV5-4 and TRBJ1-1, the complete variable domain is ETGVTQSPTHLIKTRGQQVTLRCSSQSGHNTVSWYQQALGQGPQFIFQYYREEENGRGNFPPRFSGLQFPNYSSELNVNALELDDSALYLCASSLSGWMNTEAFFGQGTRLTVV.

The V call is TRBV4-3, the J call TRBJ1-3; D unresolved. The CDR3 runs 16 residues. Trimming shortened V by 0 bases and J by 0 bases, and 9 bases separated the two germline ends. Per germline, CDR1 LGHNA and CDR2 YSLEER. CDR3 amino acids: CASSQETPISGNTIYF. The CDR3 nucleotides are TGCGCCAGCAGCCAAGAAACACCCATCTCTGGAAACACCATATATTTT.

The chain combines TRBV28 with TRBJ2-3, with D possibly matching TRBD2 (5 bases). The CDR3 loop spans 15 amino acids. Trimming left V 2 bases short and J 0 bases short, with 9 bases between. The V gene's germline CDR1 is MDHEN and CDR2 SYDVKM. CDR3 nucleotides: TGTGCCAGCAGTTTAGACGCGGGTAGCACAGATACGCAGTATTTT. This codes for CASSLDAGSTDTQYF.

V usage is TRBV2 and J usage is TRBJ2-1; 11 bases match TRBD2. The germline V gene has CDR1 SNHLY and CDR2 FYNNEI. The V gene end was trimmed by 6 bases and the J gene end by 7 bases; junction bases not matched to a gene: 2. This CDR3 has 13 residues. CDR3 region: CASRVAGGNEQFF. In nucleotides, the CDR3 is TGTGCCAGCAGGGTAGCGGGAGGGAATGAGCAGTTCTTC. Together with reference TRBV2 and TRBJ2-1, the CDR3 gives the full variable domain: EPEVTQTPSHQVTQMGQEVILRCVPISNHLYFYWYRQILGQKVEFLVSFYNNEISEKSEIFDDQFSVERPDGSNFTLKIRSTKLEDSAMYFCASRVAGGNEQFFGPGTRLTVL.

The gene calls are TRBV5-4 and TRBJ2-2; D call uncertain. Germline V gives CDR1 SGHNT, CDR2 YYREEE (reference sequence). This CDR3 has 13 amino acids. V was clipped by 4 bases and J by 9 bases, with 13 bases between them. In DNA, the CDR3 is TGTGCCAGCAGCCCGCACACAAGGAGGGAGCTGTTTTTT. It yields the protein CASSPHTRRELFF.